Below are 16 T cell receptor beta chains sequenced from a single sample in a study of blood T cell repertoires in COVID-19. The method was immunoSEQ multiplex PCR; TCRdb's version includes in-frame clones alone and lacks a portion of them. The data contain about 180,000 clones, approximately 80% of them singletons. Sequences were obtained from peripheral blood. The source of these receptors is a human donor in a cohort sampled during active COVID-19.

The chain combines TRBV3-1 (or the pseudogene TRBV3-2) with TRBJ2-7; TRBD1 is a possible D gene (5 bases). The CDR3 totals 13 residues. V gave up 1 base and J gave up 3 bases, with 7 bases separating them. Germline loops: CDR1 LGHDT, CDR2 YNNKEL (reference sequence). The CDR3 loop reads CASSQATGYEQYF. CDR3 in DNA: TGTGCCAGCAGCCAAGCAACAGGCTACGAGCAGTACTTC.

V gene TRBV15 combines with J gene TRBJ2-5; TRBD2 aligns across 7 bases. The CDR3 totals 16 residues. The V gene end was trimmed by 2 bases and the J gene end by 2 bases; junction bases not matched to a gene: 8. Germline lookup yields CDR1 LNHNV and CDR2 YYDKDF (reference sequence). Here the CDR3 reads CATSRMGERGQETQYF. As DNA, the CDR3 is TGTGCCACCAGCAGAATGGGAGAGCGGGGTCAAGAGACCCAGTACTTC.

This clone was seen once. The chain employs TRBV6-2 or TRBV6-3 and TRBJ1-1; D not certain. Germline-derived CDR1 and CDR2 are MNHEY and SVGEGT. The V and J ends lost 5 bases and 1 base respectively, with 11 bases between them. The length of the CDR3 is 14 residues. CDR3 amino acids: CASSELRENTEAFF. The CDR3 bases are TGTGCCAGCAGTGAGCTCCGGGAGAACACTGAAGCTTTCTTT.

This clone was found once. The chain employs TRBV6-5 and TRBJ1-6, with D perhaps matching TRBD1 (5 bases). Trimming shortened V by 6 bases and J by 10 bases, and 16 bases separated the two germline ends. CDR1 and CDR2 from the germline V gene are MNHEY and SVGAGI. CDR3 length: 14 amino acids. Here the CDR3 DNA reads TGTGCCAGCAGCCCAACGGGGACTCTGTCACCCCTCCACTTT. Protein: CASSPTGTLSPLHF.

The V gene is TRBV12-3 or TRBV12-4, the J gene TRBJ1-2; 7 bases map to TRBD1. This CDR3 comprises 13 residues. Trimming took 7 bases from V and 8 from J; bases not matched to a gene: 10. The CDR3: CASTPAPGGGYTF. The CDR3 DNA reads TGTGCCAGCACCCCAGCCCCAGGGGGGGGCTACACCTTC.

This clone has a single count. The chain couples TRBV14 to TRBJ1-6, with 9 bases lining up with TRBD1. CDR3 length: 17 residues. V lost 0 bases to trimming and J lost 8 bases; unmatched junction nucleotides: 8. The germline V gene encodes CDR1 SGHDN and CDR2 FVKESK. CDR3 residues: CASSQDLLDRGDSPLHF. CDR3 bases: TGTGCCAGCAGCCAAGATCTTCTGGACAGGGGCGATTCACCCCTCCACTTT.

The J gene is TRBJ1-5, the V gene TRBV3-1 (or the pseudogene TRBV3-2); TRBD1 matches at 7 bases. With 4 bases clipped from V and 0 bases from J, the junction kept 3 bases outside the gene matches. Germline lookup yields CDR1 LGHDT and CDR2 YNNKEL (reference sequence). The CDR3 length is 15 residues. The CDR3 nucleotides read TGTGCCAGCAGCCTGGGACAGCTTAGCAATCAGCCCCAGCATTTT. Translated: CASSLGQLSNQPQHF.

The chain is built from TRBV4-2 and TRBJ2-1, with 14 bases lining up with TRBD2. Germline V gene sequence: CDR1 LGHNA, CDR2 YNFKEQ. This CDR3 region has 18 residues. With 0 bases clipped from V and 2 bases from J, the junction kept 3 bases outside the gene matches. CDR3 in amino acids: CASSQEGLAGGPYNEQFF. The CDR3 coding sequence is TGTGCCAGCAGCCAAGAAGGACTAGCGGGGGGACCCTACAATGAGCAGTTCTTC.

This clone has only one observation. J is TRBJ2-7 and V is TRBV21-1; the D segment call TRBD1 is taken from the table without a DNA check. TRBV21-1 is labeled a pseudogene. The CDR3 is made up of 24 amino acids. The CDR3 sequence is CASSTHLTTGDTTAPYSTTSEQYF. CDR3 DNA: TGTGCCAGCAGCACGCACCTGACCACAGGGGATACAACCGCGCCCTACTCTACTACGTCCGAGCAGTACTTC.

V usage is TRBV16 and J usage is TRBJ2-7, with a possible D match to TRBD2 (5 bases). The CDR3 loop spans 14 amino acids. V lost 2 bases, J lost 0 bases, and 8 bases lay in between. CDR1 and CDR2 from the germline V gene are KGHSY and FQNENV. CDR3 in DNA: TGTGCCAGCAGCCAACCGGGGTACTCCTACGAGCAGTACTTC. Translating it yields CASSQPGYSYEQYF. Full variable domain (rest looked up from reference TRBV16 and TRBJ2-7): GEEVAQTPKHLVRGEGQKAKLYCAPIKGHSYVFWYQQVLKNEFKFLISFQNENVFDETGMPKERFSAKCLPNSPCSLEIQATKLEDSAVYFCASSQPGYSYEQYFGPGTRLTVT.

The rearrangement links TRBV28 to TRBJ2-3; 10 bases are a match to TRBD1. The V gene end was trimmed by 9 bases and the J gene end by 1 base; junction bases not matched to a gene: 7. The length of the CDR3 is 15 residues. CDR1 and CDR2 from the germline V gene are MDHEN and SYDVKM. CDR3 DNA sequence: TGTGCCAGTTTTCGACAGGGGGCCGGCACAGATACGCAGTATTTT. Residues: CASFRQGAGTDTQYF. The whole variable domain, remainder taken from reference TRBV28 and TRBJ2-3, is DVKVTQSSRYLVKRTGEKVFLECVQDMDHENMFWYRQDPGLGLRLIYFSYDVKMKEKGDIPEGYSVSREKKERFSLILESASTNQTSMYLCASFRQGAGTDTQYFGPGTRLTVL.

CDR3: CASIRTGTATEAFF. CDR3 coding DNA: TGTGCCAGCATTAGAACAGGGACGGCCACTGAAGCTTTCTTT. The chain has TRBV2 and TRBJ1-1; maybe TRBD1 (6 bases). Germline V gives CDR1 SNHLY, CDR2 FYNNEI. The V end lost 7 bases, the J end lost 4 bases, and 16 bases lay between the germline ends. CDR3 size: 14 residues.

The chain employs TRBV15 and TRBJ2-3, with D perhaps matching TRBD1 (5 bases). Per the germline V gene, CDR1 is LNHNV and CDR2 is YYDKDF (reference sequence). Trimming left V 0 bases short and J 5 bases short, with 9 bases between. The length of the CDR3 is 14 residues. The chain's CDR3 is CATSRDPTGDTQYF. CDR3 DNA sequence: TGTGCCACCAGCAGAGACCCTACAGGAGATACGCAGTATTTT.

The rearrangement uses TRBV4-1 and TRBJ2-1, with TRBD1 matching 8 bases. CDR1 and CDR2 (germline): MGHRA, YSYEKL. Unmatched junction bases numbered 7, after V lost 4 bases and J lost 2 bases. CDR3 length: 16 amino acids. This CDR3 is CASSRDRWGPYNEQFF. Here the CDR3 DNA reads TGCGCCAGCAGCCGGGACAGGTGGGGACCCTACAATGAGCAGTTCTTC.

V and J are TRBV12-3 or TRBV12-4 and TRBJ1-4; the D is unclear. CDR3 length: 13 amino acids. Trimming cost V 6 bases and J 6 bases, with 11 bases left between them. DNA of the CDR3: TGTGCCAGCAGGGGGAGAGTCGATGAAAAACTGTTTTTT. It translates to CASRGRVDEKLFF.

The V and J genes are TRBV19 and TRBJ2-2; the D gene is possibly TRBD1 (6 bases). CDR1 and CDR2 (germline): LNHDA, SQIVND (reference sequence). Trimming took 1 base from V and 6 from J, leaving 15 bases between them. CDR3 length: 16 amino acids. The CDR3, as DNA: TGTGCCAGTAGTATAGGTGGGACAACTTCCGCCGGGGAGCTGTTTTTT. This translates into CASSIGGTTSAGELFF. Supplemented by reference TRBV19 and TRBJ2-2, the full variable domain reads DGGITQSPKYLFRKEGQNVTLSCEQNLNHDAMYWYRQDPGQGLRLIYYSQIVNDFQKGDIAEGYSVSREKKESFPLTVTSAQKNPTAFYLCASSIGGTTSAGELFFGEGSRLTVL.